The 22 T cell receptor beta chains presented below share a single source sample, sequenced in a study of blood T cells in healthy people across ages. Using a J-beta primer mix together with a sample-barcoded 5' primer, a second PCR was run for about 6 to 12 cycles. TCRdb used MiXCR to reprocess the 5' RACE reads, holding one entry per CDR3 protein. The data hold hundreds of thousands of distinct CDR3 sequences, with roughly 47% observed a single time. The material sequenced was blood. These TCRs come from a woman aged 55-70 years in good health.

The J gene is TRBJ2-2, the V gene TRBV7-6, with TRBD2 identical over 7 bases. Trimming at V came to 1 base and at J to 4 bases, leaving 6 bases not matched to a gene. The CDR3 is 16 residues long. Germline V gene data show CDR1 as SGHVS and CDR2 as FNYEAQ. This chain's CDR3 is CASSLVGRARTGELFF. In DNA, the CDR3 is TGTGCCAGCAGCTTAGTAGGGAGGGCGCGCACCGGGGAGCTGTTTTTT.

This clonotype has a handful of counts. The genes are TRBV20-1 and TRBJ2-5, with 8 nucleotides matching TRBD2. The J call is uncertain, as TRBJ2-7 better fits the DNA end. Germline V gene sequence: CDR1 DFQATT, CDR2 SNEGSKA (reference sequence). The CDR3 spans 17 residues. DNA of the CDR3: TGCAGTGCTAGTGGGGGAGCGGGGGATACCTGGTCGAACGAGCAGTACTTC. This sequence encodes CSASGGAGDTWSNEQYF.

As concerns this clonotype: Compared with germline, one end of the junction differs, possibly owing to a read error. The chain is built from TRBV25-1 and TRBJ2-7, with D maybe TRBD1 (5 bases). CDR3 length equals 13 residues. From germline, CDR1 is MGHDK and CDR2 SYGVNS. This CDR3 is CASKGSGSCEQYF. The CDR3 DNA sequence: TGTGCCAGCAAGGGGTCCGGATCCTGCGAGCAGTACTTC.

As for this clonotype: Relative to the germline gene, one junction end is altered; a read error may explain this. The genes are TRBV3-1 and TRBJ2-7; 7 nucleotides agree with TRBD1. Germline values: CDR1 LGHDT, CDR2 YNNKEL (reference sequence). The CDR3 is 14 residues long. CDR3 region: CANSPQTGNYEQYF. The CDR3 DNA follows: TGTGCCAACAGCCCCCAGACAGGGAACTACGAGCAGTACTTC.

The rearrangement joins TRBV20-1 to TRBJ2-3; 9 nucleotides match TRBD1. Germline trimming cut 6 bases from V and 4 bases from J; bases unmatched to any gene: 11. Germline V gives CDR1 DFQATT, CDR2 SNEGSKA (reference sequence). This CDR3 has 15 residues. In DNA, the CDR3 is TGCAGTGCCTCACGGGACAGGGTACTCGCAGATACGCAGTATTTT. Encoded protein: CSASRDRVLADTQYF.

V usage is TRBV29-1 and J usage is TRBJ2-1, with 11 bases aligning to TRBD2. J was trimmed by 4 bases and V by 8 bases; bases with no gene match: 10. Germline assignment: CDR1 SQVTM and CDR2 ANQGSEA. The length of the CDR3 is 15 residues. CDR3 bases: TGCAGCATCAGTGCCGGGACTAGCGGATACAATGAGCAGTTCTTC. Its translation: CSISAGTSGYNEQFF.

This clonotype has only a few counts. The chain links TRBV20-1 to TRBJ2-7, with 7 bases matching TRBD1. J was trimmed by 12 bases and V by 3 bases; bases with no gene match: 14. From germline, CDR1 is DFQATT and CDR2 SNEGSKA (reference sequence). The CDR3 extends over 13 amino acids. DNA for the CDR3: TGCAGTGCTAGCCCCAGTGCGCAGGGGGAATCGTACTTC. This translates into CSASPSAQGESYF.

This clonotype was found a few times. The rearrangement links TRBV12-3 or TRBV12-4 to TRBJ1-1; no clear D. The CDR3 covers 12 residues. Trimming left V 3 bases short and J 3 bases short, with 5 bases between. The CDR3 DNA follows: TGTGCCAGCAGTTTTAAGGACACTGAAGCTTTCTTT. This encodes CASSFKDTEAFF.

Only one count was recorded for this clonotype. The gene calls are TRBV10-3 and TRBJ2-3, with TRBD2 matching 7 bases. The V gene end was trimmed by 7 bases and the J gene end by 4 bases; junction bases not matched to a gene: 8. Germline CDR1 is ENHRY and CDR2 is SYGVKD. The CDR3 loop spans 14 amino acids. The CDR3: CAIMGGSRADTQYF. The CDR3 DNA is TGTGCCATCATGGGCGGGAGTAGGGCAGATACGCAGTATTTT.

In its sample, this clonotype was seen a few times. The V call is TRBV12-3 or TRBV12-4, the J call TRBJ2-1; 8 positions match TRBD2. The CDR3 covers 16 residues. The V and J ends lost 8 bases and 3 bases, in that order; junction bases with no gene match: 12. The CDR3 reads CASLPQQRGNYNEQFF. As DNA, the CDR3 is TGTGCCAGCTTACCCCAGCAGCGGGGGAACTACAATGAGCAGTTCTTC.

V gene TRBV29-1 combines with J gene TRBJ2-2; D is uncertain. V was shortened by 7 bases and J by 5 bases, with 17 bases between the two germline ends. Germline values: CDR1 SQVTM, CDR2 ANQGSEA. CDR3 length: 14 amino acids. The CDR3 region has the DNA TGCAGCGCTACAAGGTCGCTGGGGACCGGGGAGCTGTTTTTT. Translation: CSATRSLGTGELFF.

The chain couples TRBV28 to TRBJ1-3; 8 nucleotides match TRBD1. V dropped 6 bases and J dropped 4; count of bases not matched to a gene: 5. Germline CDR1 MDHEN, CDR2 SYDVKM. The CDR3 length is 14 residues. The CDR3 bases are TGTGCCAGCAGCTGGACAGGGAGGGGAAACACCATATATTTT. This codes for CASSWTGRGNTIYF.

J is TRBJ1-5 and V is TRBV24-1; D possibly corresponds to TRBD1 (5 bases). Between the trimmed V and J ends, which lost 6 bases and 9 bases, there was a span of 14 bases. Germline CDR1 is KGHDR and CDR2 is SFDVKD. The CDR3 runs 13 residues. The CDR3: CATSSVEGVPQHF. Here the CDR3 DNA reads TGTGCCACCAGTTCAGTCGAAGGGGTGCCCCAGCATTTT.

This clonotype has just a few counts. This chain uses TRBV29-1 with TRBJ2-1; 7 bases align to TRBD1. The germline CDR1 and CDR2 sequences are SQVTM and ANQGSEA. Trimming cost V 4 bases and J 0 bases; bases outside gene matches: 6. CDR3 length: 15 residues. The CDR3 loop reads CSVGRQGSSYNEQFF. The CDR3 nucleotides are TGCAGCGTTGGAAGACAGGGCAGCTCCTACAATGAGCAGTTCTTC.

This clonotype was seen only a few times. The V call is TRBV5-6, the J call TRBJ1-5; D is undetermined. CDR1 is SGHDT, CDR2 YYEEEE, per germline. Trimming shortened V by 0 bases and J by 4 bases, and 5 bases separated the two germline ends. The CDR3 spans 13 residues. CDR3 coding DNA: TGTGCCAGCAGCTTGGCTGTAAATCAGCCCCAGCATTTT. It specifies CASSLAVNQPQHF.

The rearrangement joins TRBV5-1 to TRBJ2-3, with D tentatively TRBD1 (5 bases). The germline gives CDR1 SGHRS, CDR2 YFSETQ. Trimming cost V 4 bases and J 0 bases, with 15 bases left between them. The CDR3 loop spans 16 amino acids. The CDR3 DNA is TGCGCCAGCAGCGCTCAAGGGGCAGGTAGCACAGATACGCAGTATTTT. It encodes CASSAQGAGSTDTQYF.

V gene TRBV6-4 combines with J gene TRBJ2-1; 14 bases fit TRBD2. The ends lost 6 bases at V and 8 bases at J; junction bases unmatched: 6. The V gene's germline CDR1 is MRHNA and CDR2 SNTAGT. The CDR3 length is 15 residues. The CDR3: CASSRLAGGPDEQFF. CDR3 nucleotides: TGTGCCAGCAGCCGACTAGCGGGGGGGCCGGATGAGCAGTTCTTC.

The chain couples TRBV19 to TRBJ2-5; the match to TRBD1 covers 9 bases. CDR3 length: 15 residues. Germline CDR1 and CDR2: LNHDA and SQIVND (reference sequence). The junction had 7 bases not matched to a gene; V was cut back by 6 bases and J by 2 bases. This CDR3 reads CASSNRDRDQETQYF. CDR3 bases: TGTGCCAGTAGCAACCGGGACAGGGATCAAGAGACCCAGTACTTC.

The V gene is TRBV7-9, the J gene TRBJ2-5, with a weak D call TRBD1 (6 bases). The J call may be mistaken, given a closer DNA end match to TRBJ2-7. This CDR3 is built from 15 residues. Germline V lookup: CDR1 SEHNR, CDR2 FQNEAQ (reference sequence). This CDR3 is CASSSTTGAAYEQYF. As DNA, the CDR3 is TGTGCCAGCAGCTCGACGACAGGCGCGGCCTACGAGCAGTACTTC.

This clonotype was seen a handful of times. The rearrangement joins TRBV4-1 to TRBJ2-1; D ambiguous. Deletions cut 0 bases from V and 3 bases from J, with 9 bases between. The CDR3 spans 15 residues. CDR1 and CDR2 from the germline V gene are MGHRA and YSYEKL. Written as DNA, the CDR3 is TGCGCCAGCAGCCAAGAGGGGAATAGCTACAATGAGCAGTTCTTC. This gives the protein CASSQEGNSYNEQFF.

The chain has TRBV5-1 and TRBJ1-6; TRBD1 matches at 7 bases. J gave up 10 bases and V 4 bases, and 11 bases lay outside the gene matches. The length of the CDR3 is 15 residues. Germline CDR1 and CDR2: SGHRS and YFSETQ. The CDR3 DNA reads TGCGCCAGCAGCGGGGGACAGACCCTCGAATCACCCCTCCACTTT. Translating gives CASSGGQTLESPLHF.

This chain connects TRBV29-1 to TRBJ1-1; D gene unclear. Germline V gene sequence: CDR1 SQVTM, CDR2 ANQGSEA. The ends were cut back, 0 bases at V and 1 base at J, with 6 bases in the middle. The CDR3 consists of 13 residues. Written as DNA, the CDR3 is TGCAGCGTTGAAGACTGGCCGAACACTGAAGCTTTCTTT. It codes for CSVEDWPNTEAFF.